This TCR beta chain was sequenced for a study of human T cells and chemical hapten exposure. This clonotype was counted only a few times. The CDR3 covers 13 residues. From germline, CDR1 is GTSNPN and CDR2 SVGIG (reference sequence). Trimming cost V 0 bases and J 6 bases, with 10 bases left between them. Documented time point: patch test 1, 2 weeks after DPC sensitization. Documented treatment: therapeutic diphenylcyclopropenone sensitization with weekly scalp DPC. Using its own MiXCR run on the RACE reads, TCRdb lists one record per CDR3 protein. The sample contains 75,000 to 100,000 distinct CDR3 sequences, 12% of which appear only once.

The chain couples TRBV30 to TRBJ2-3; possibly TRBD1 for D (5 bases). This clonotype was sampled from a woman in her forties with alopecia areata. Some clones in this sample may be carry-over from other donors' samples. The sequences come from whole blood, collected in connection with sensitization to the hapten diphenylcyclopropenone (DPC). The CDR3 sequence: CAWSVSGPDTQYF. CDR3 DNA: TGTGCCTGGAGTGTATCAGGGCCCGATACGCAGTATTTT.